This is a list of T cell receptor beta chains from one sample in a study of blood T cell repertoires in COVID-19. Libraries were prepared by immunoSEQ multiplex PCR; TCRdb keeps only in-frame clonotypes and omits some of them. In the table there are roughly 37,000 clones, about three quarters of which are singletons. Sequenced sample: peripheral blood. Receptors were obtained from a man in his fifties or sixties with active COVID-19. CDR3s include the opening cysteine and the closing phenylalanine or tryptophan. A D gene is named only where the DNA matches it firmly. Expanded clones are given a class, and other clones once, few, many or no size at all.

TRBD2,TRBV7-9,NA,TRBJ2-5,TGTGCCAGCAGCTCCCTAGCGGGAGGGCCTACGGGAGAGACCCAGTACTTC,CASSSLAGGPTGETQYF
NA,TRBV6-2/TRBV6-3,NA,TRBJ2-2,TGTGCCAGCAGTCAGTTTCCAGGGGCCGCGAACACCGGGGAGCTGTTTTTT,CASSQFPGAANTGELFF
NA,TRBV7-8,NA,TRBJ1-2,TGTGCCAGCAGCTTAGACGGGGTCCCCTATGGCTACACCTTC,CASSLDGVPYGYTF
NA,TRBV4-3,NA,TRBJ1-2,TGCGCCAGCAGCCAAGTTCAGGGGACTAACTATGGCTACACCTTC,CASSQVQGTNYGYTF
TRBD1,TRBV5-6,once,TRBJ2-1,TGTGCCAGCAGCAGTATACAGGGGGCGCAGTGGGATGAGCAGTTCTTC,CASSSIQGAQWDEQFF
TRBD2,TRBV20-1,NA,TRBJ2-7,TGCAGTGCTAGTGGGCCTAGCGGGACATACGAGCAGTACTTC,CSASGPSGTYEQYF
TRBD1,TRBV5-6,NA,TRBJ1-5,TGTGCCAGCAGCTTCTCCGGGACAGGAGGTCCATATGAATTGAGGCCCCAGCATTTT,CASSFSGTGGPYELRPQHF
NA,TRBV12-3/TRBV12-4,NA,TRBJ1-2,TGTGCCAGCCTAGGGCAGGGGAACTATGGCTACACCTTC,CASLGQGNYGYTF
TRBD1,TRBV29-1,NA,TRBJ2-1,TGCAGCGTTGAAGGCCTGACAGGGGGCCCCTACAATGAGCAGTTCTTC,CSVEGLTGGPYNEQFF
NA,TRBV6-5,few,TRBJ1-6,TGTGCCAGCAGTTACCAGCGGGACAATAATTCACCCCTCCACTTT,CASSYQRDNNSPLHF
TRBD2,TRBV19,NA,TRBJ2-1,TGTGCCAGTAGTATACTAGCGGGAGCCAATGAGCAGTTCTTC,CASSILAGANEQFF
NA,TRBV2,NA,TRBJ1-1,TGTGCCAGCAGGATGGGGCAGGGCTCTGAAGCTTTCTTT,CASRMGQGSEAFF
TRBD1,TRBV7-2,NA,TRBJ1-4,TGTGCCAGCAGCCTACAGGGGGCGCGTGAAAAACTGTTTTTT,CASSLQGAREKLFF
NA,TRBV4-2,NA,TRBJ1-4,TGTGCCAGCAGCTCACGAGGGAGTAATGAAAAACTGTTTTTT,CASSSRGSNEKLFF
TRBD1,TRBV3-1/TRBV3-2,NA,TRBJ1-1,TGTGCCAGCAGCCCAGCGGGACAGGGGTTGTCTGAAGCTTTCTTT,CASSPAGQGLSEAFF
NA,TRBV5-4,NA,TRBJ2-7,TGTGCCAGCAGCTCGAAACAGGGAGTAGTCGAGCAGTACTTC,CASSSKQGVVEQYF
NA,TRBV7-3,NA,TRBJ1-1,TGTGCCAGCAGCCGGCAGGGTGGGTCCCTCGGCACTGAAGCTTTCTTT,CASSRQGGSLGTEAFF
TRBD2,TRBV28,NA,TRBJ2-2,TGTGCCAGCAGTCCGATCTTTGGGAGAGGGCGGGGGGCCCGGAGGGAGCTGTTTTTT,CASSPIFGRGRGARRELFF
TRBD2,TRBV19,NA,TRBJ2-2,TGTGCCAGTAGTCCTAGACTAGCGGGGTACACCGGGGAGCTGTTTTTT,CASSPRLAGYTGELFF
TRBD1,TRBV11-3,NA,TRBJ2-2,TGTGCCAGCAGCGCGTCCCTGGACAGGGGAAACACCGGGGAGCTGTTTTTT,CASSASLDRGNTGELFF
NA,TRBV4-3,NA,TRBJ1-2,TGCGCCAGCAGCCCTCAGGAAAACTATGGCTACACCTTC,CASSPQENYGYTF
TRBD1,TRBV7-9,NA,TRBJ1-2,TGTGCCAGCAGCTTAATAGGGGGCGTCTATGGCTACACCTTC,CASSLIGGVYGYTF
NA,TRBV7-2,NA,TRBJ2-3,TGTGCCAGCAGCTTATCAGCGGTACGCACAGATACGCAGTATTTT,CASSLSAVRTDTQYF
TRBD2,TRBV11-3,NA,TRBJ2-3,TGTGCCAGCAGCTGGGGGACTAGCGGTAGCACAGATACGCAGTATTTT,CASSWGTSGSTDTQYF
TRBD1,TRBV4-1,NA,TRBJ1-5,TGCGCCAGCAGCCCGTCGTGGGCAAGGGGGCCCCAGCCCCAGCATTTT,CASSPSWARGPQPQHF
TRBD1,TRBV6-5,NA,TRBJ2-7,TGTGCCAGCAGTTCGGACAGGGGTTCCTACGAGCAGTACTTC,CASSSDRGSYEQYF
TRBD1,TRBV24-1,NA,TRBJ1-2,TGTGCCACCAGTGATTTGCTAAGTAAGGACAGGGCTACTAACTATGGCTACACCTTC,CATSDLLSKDRATNYGYTF
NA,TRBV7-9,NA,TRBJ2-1,TGTGCCAGCAGCCCCCCTAGGAATGAGCAGTTCTTC,CASSPPRNEQFF
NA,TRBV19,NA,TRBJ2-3,TGTGCCAGTAGCCAATTACAGGGGACTCCTACCGGGGATACGCAGTATTTT,CASSQLQGTPTGDTQYF
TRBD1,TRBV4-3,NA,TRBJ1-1,TGCGCCAGCAGCCATCGACAGGGGGGCACTGAAGCTTTCTTT,CASSHRQGGTEAFF
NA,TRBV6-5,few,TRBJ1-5,TGTGCCAGCAGTCCGCCAGGACTGAACGGTCAGCCCCAGCATTTT,CASSPPGLNGQPQHF
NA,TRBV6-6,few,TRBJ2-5,TGTGCCAGCTCTCCAGGTCAAGAGACCCAGTACTTC,CASSPGQETQYF
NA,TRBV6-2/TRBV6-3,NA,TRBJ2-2,TGTGCCAGCAGTTTAGCGACTACCTGGGGTACCGGGGAGCTGTTTTTT,CASSLATTWGTGELFF